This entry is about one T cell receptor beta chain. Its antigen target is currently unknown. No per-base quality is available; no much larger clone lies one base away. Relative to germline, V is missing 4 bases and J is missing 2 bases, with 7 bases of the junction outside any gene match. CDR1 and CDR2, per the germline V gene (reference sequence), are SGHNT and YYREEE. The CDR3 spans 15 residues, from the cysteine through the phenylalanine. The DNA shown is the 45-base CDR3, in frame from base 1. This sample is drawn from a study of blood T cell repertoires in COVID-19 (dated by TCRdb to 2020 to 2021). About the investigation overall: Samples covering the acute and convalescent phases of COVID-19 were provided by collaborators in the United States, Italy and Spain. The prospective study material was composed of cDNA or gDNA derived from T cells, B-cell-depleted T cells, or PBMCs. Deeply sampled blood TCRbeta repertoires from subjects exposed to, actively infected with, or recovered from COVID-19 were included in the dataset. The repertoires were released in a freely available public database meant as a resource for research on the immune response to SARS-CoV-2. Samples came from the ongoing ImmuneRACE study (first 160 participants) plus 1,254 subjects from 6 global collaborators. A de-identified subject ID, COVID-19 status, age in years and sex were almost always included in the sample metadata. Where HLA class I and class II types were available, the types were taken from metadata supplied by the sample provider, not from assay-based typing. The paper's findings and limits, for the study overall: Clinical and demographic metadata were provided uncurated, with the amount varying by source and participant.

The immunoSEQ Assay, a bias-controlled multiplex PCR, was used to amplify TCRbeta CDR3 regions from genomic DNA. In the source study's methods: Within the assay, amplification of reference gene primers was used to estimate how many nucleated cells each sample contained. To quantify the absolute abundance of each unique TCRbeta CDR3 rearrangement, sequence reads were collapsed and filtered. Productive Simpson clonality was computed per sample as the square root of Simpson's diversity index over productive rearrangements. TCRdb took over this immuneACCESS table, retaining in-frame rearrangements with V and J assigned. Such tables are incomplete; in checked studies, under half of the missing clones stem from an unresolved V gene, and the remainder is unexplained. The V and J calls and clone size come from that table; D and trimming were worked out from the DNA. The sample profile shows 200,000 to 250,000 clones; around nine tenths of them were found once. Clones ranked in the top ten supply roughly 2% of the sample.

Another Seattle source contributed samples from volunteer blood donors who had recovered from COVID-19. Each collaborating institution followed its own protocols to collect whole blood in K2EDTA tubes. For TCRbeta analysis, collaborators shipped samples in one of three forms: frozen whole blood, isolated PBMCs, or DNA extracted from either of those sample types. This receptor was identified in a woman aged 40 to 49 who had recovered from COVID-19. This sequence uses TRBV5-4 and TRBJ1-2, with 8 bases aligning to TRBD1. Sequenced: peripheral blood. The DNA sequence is TGTGCCAGCAGCCTGCCGGACAGGGTGAACTATGGCTACACCTTC. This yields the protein CASSLPDRVNYGYTF.